The 10 T cell receptor beta chains below come from one sample, sequenced in a study of cytomegalovirus exposure and HLA in healthy donors. This table comes from immunoSEQ multiplex PCR, and its TCRdb copy is limited to in-frame clones, with some not included. The sample contains about 130,000 clones, approximately 82% of which appear only once. Sequencing was performed on PBMCs. These receptors all stem from a man between 25 and 39 years old in good health and CMV-seropositive.

The chain joins TRBV7-2 to TRBJ1-4; 7 bases align to TRBD1. Germline values: CDR1 SGHTA, CDR2 FQGNSA. The V and J ends lost 5 bases and 0 bases, in that order; junction bases with no gene match: 3. The CDR3 totals 15 residues. In DNA form, the CDR3 reads TGTGCCAGCAGCCCAGGGACAGCAACTAATGAAAAACTGTTTTTT. Encoded protein: CASSPGTATNEKLFF.

This chain links TRBV6-5 with TRBJ2-1; possibly TRBD2 for D (5 bases). Deletions cut 8 bases from V and 2 bases from J, with 16 bases between. The CDR3 covers 15 residues. Germline CDR1 is MNHEY and CDR2 is SVGAGI. CDR3 DNA: TGTGCCAGCGGAGTGGGAGATTCAACCTACAATGAGCAGTTCTTC. Translating gives CASGVGDSTYNEQFF.

The rearrangement uses TRBV10-3 and TRBJ1-4; no reliable D call. The CDR3 consists of 12 residues. Trimming pared 6 bases from V and 12 bases from J, leaving 14 bases between. Germline CDR1 ENHRY, CDR2 SYGVKD. This CDR3 reads CAISLSRVELFF. The CDR3 DNA reads as TGTGCCATCAGCCTATCGAGGGTGGAACTGTTTTTT.

The chain recombines TRBV5-1 with TRBJ2-2, with D possibly being TRBD1 (6 bases). This CDR3 region has 18 residues. Germline loops: CDR1 SGHRS, CDR2 YFSETQ. V dropped 1 base and J dropped 4 bases, with 20 bases sitting between them. The CDR3 sequence is CASSLWTAQLGSTGELFF. The CDR3 DNA reads TGCGCCAGCAGCTTGTGGACAGCCCAACTAGGCAGCACCGGGGAGCTGTTTTTT.

This clone was counted a few times. V gene TRBV10-3 combines with J gene TRBJ2-1; perhaps TRBD2 as D (7 bases). Germline CDR1 ENHRY, CDR2 SYGVKD. Trimming took off 3 bases at V and 5 bases at J, with 20 bases between the two ends. The CDR3 covers 17 residues. CDR3 region: CAISEHRGASFDNEQFF. The CDR3 DNA sequence: TGTGCCATCAGTGAACATCGGGGGGCTAGTTTCGACAATGAGCAGTTCTTC.

The chain recombines TRBV5-1 with TRBJ2-3, with D unclear. V was clipped by 5 bases and J by 1 base, with 8 bases between them. Germline CDR1 and CDR2: SGHRS and YFSETQ. The CDR3 loop spans 13 amino acids. For the CDR3, the DNA is TGCGCCAGCAGGCGTCCGGGCACAGATACGCAGTATTTT. Translation: CASRRPGTDTQYF.

This sequence joins TRBV5-4 and TRBJ2-5, with TRBD2 matching 12 bases. The CDR3 has 15 amino acids. Germline V gene lookup returns CDR1 SGHNT and CDR2 YYREEE (reference sequence). V was pared by 0 bases and J by 4 bases, with 1 base of the junction left unmatched. Here the CDR3 reads CASSLALAGGETQYF. DNA of the CDR3: TGTGCCAGCAGCTTGGCACTAGCGGGAGGAGAGACCCAGTACTTC.

The rearrangement uses TRBV6-5 and TRBJ1-2; the D gene is possibly TRBD1 (6 bases). The CDR3 totals 12 residues. Germline V gene sequence: CDR1 MNHEY, CDR2 SVGAGI. V was shortened by 6 bases and J by 6 bases, with 11 bases between the two germline ends. The CDR3 region has the DNA TGTGCCAGCAGCGACTCAGGGGATGGCTACACCTTC. This encodes CASSDSGDGYTF.

This clone was detected only once. V gene TRBV29-1 combines with J gene TRBJ2-7, with TRBD2 matching 13 bases. V shed 6 bases, J shed 4 bases, and the junction held 6 bases outside the gene matches. The germline V gene encodes CDR1 SQVTM and CDR2 ANQGSEA. This CDR3 region has 14 residues. The CDR3 is CSVEGLAGIYEQYF. CDR3 DNA sequence: TGCAGCGTCGAGGGACTAGCGGGGATTTACGAGCAGTACTTC.

DNA for the CDR3: TGTGCCAGCAGTCCTACAGGGAATGGCTACACCTTC. It codes for CASSPTGNGYTF. The chain joins TRBV2 to TRBJ1-2; D might be TRBD1 (6 bases). The germline V and J ends were trimmed by 5 bases and 6 bases, with 10 bases remaining between them. Germline assignment: CDR1 SNHLY and CDR2 FYNNEI. This CDR3 contains 12 residues.